Presented here are 18 T cell receptor beta chains from one specimen sequenced in a study of persistence of HIV-infected CD4 T cells. Sequencing used immunoSEQ version 4 in survey mode. Some clones are missing from TCRdb's copy, which holds only in-frame ones; the method was immunoSEQ multiplex PCR. The data hold 45,000 to 55,000 clones, with about 80% observed a single time. The stimulus was lysate of CMV-infected fibroblasts, 10 ug/mL. CD40L/CD69 double-negative CD45RO-high memory CD4+ T cells were collected. These receptors lack a known antigen. The input for sequencing was CD4+ T cells sorted from PBMCs after approximately 18-hour stimulation, taken from a patient who received antiretroviral therapy. These receptors were obtained from an adult man with HIV who was CMV-seropositive.

The rearrangement links TRBV15 to TRBJ2-3, with D perhaps TRBD2 (6 bases). The CDR3 extends over 16 amino acids. V lost 1 base, J lost 1 base, and 12 bases lay in between. Germline CDR1 is LNHNV and CDR2 is YYDKDF (reference sequence). The CDR3 spells CATSRGAGLGTDTQYF. The CDR3 bases are TGTGCCACCAGCAGAGGTGCGGGACTTGGCACAGATACGCAGTATTTT.

The rearrangement uses TRBV23-1 and TRBJ1-6; TRBD1 aligns across 10 bases. TRBV23-1 is noted as an ORF with a role that remains uncertain. This CDR3 comprises 16 residues. V lost 3 bases to trimming and J lost 7 bases; unmatched junction nucleotides: 6. CDR3 amino acids: CASSHRPGQGNSPLHF. The CDR3 DNA is TGCGCCAGCAGTCACCGACCGGGACAGGGGAATTCACCCCTCCACTTT.

V usage is TRBV13 and J usage is TRBJ1-1, with 7 bases that match TRBD1. V shed 5 bases and J 4 bases; nucleotides not matched to a gene: 10. The germline CDR1 and CDR2 sequences are PRHDT and FYEKMQ (reference sequence). The CDR3 totals 15 residues. The CDR3 DNA reads TGTGCCAGCAGCCCCCCCACAGGGGCGGGCACTGAAGCTTTCTTT. Encoded protein: CASSPPTGAGTEAFF. Complete variable domain (other parts from reference TRBV13 and TRBJ1-1): AAGVIQSPRHLIKEKRETATLKCYPIPRHDTVYWYQQGPGQDPQFLISFYEKMQSDKGSIPDRFSAQQFSDYHSELNMSSLELGDSALYFCASSPPTGAGTEAFFGQGTRLTVV.

This clone appeared once. The chain combines TRBV30 with TRBJ1-6, with 7 positions matching TRBD1. The CDR3 has 16 amino acids. Germline CDR1 is GTSNPN and CDR2 is SVGIG (reference sequence). Losses at the gene ends were 5 bases for V and 11 bases for J; bases not matched to a gene: 18. This CDR3 is CAWSDREALWFTPLHF. DNA for the CDR3: TGTGCCTGGTCCGACAGGGAAGCCCTATGGTTTACACCCCTCCACTTT.

The V gene is TRBV4-3, the J gene TRBJ2-2, with D hard to call. Germline V gene lookup returns CDR1 LGHNA and CDR2 YSLEER. CDR3 length: 12 amino acids. The V and J ends lost 6 bases and 5 bases respectively, with 7 bases between them. In nucleotides, the CDR3 is TGCGCCAGCAGTTTTCGAACCGGGGAGCTGTTTTTT. It specifies CASSFRTGELFF.

This chain uses TRBV7-3 with TRBJ1-6, with 9 bases that match TRBD1. The V and J ends lost 0 bases and 7 bases, in that order; junction bases with no gene match: 4. CDR3 size: 16 residues. Germline V gives CDR1 SGHTA, CDR2 FQGTGA. CDR3 sequence reads: CASSLTGTGYNSPLHF. The CDR3 DNA reads as TGTGCCAGCAGCTTAACCGGGACAGGGTACAATTCACCCCTCCACTTT.

This chain's CDR3 is CASSWGDRGTLETQYF. In DNA, the CDR3 is TGCGCCAGCAGCTGGGGCGACAGGGGGACTTTGGAGACCCAGTACTTC. The chain couples TRBV5-1 to TRBJ2-5; 9 positions match TRBD1. V lost 3 bases to trimming and J lost 5 bases; unmatched junction nucleotides: 11. From germline, CDR1 is SGHRS and CDR2 YFSETQ. The CDR3 is 16 amino acids.

This sequence joins TRBV14 and TRBJ2-5; no reliable D call. The CDR3 is 12 residues long. Trimming shortened V by 4 bases and J by 6 bases, and 9 bases separated the two germline ends. Germline V lookup: CDR1 SGHDN, CDR2 FVKESK. CDR3 nucleotides: TGTGCCAGCAGCCGGTCGGGCAAGACCCAGTACTTC. Its translation: CASSRSGKTQYF.

There are a few counts of this clone. This chain links TRBV19 with TRBJ2-4, with TRBD1 identical over 9 bases. Germline-derived CDR1 and CDR2 are LNHDA and SQIVND (reference sequence). The V and J ends lost 5 bases and 1 base, in that order; junction bases with no gene match: 9. The CDR3 is made up of 17 amino acids. The CDR3 sequence: CASSPLGQGSAKNIQYF. CDR3 bases: TGTGCCAGTAGTCCCCTTGGACAGGGGTCGGCCAAAAACATTCAGTACTTC.

The chain couples TRBV5-6 to TRBJ1-2; D is unresolved. The CDR3 sequence is 17 residues long. The V gene lost 0 bases and the J gene lost 3 bases, with 18 bases spanning the gap. Germline assignment: CDR1 SGHDT and CDR2 YYEEEE. The CDR3 region has the DNA TGTGCCAGCAGCTTGGCCTGGCAGGCGAATAGATACTATGGCTACACCTTC. The encoded protein is CASSLAWQANRYYGYTF.

V is TRBV20-1 and J is TRBJ2-5, with a weak D call TRBD1 (5 bases). Looked up from germline, CDR1 is DFQATT and CDR2 is SNEGSKA (reference sequence). The ends were cut back, 3 bases at V and 3 bases at J, with 14 bases in the middle. The CDR3 has 14 amino acids. Here the CDR3 DNA reads TGCAGTGCTAGTTCCGGCGCAGGGAAAGAGACCCAGTACTTC. Amino acids: CSASSGAGKETQYF.

This clone was observed a few times. The chain recombines TRBV19 with TRBJ1-5; D not certain. Trimming took 7 bases from V and 2 from J, leaving 9 bases between them. CDR1 LNHDA and CDR2 SQIVND come from the germline V gene (reference sequence). The CDR3 totals 13 residues. CDR3 sequence reads: CASKWGGNQPQHF. The CDR3 DNA follows: TGTGCCAGTAAGTGGGGAGGCAATCAGCCCCAGCATTTT.

The gene calls are TRBV2 and TRBJ2-7; D gene ambiguous. The CDR3 is made up of 14 amino acids. V lost 4 bases to trimming and J lost 2 bases, with 12 bases between them. The germline CDR1 and CDR2 sequences are SNHLY and FYNNEI. The DNA of the CDR3 is TGTGCCAGCAGTGTCCCCAGGAATCCCTACGAGCAGTACTTC. Its protein is CASSVPRNPYEQYF. Variable domain in full (rest from reference TRBV2 and TRBJ2-7): EPEVTQTPSHQVTQMGQEVILRCVPISNHLYFYWYRQILGQKVEFLVSFYNNEISEKSEIFDDQFSVERPDGSNFTLKIRSTKLEDSAMYFCASSVPRNPYEQYFGPGTRLTVT.

The genes are TRBV25-1 and TRBJ2-1; 8 bases are shared with TRBD2. The J segment lost 4 bases and the V segment lost 8 bases, leaving 7 bases of the junction unmatched. This CDR3 contains 14 residues. Germline assignment: CDR1 MGHDK and CDR2 SYGVNS. CDR3 nucleotides: TGTGCCAGCGAGGGGCGGGAGGCATACAATGAGCAGTTCTTC. It codes for CASEGREAYNEQFF.

V gene TRBV10-3 combines with J gene TRBJ2-1, with TRBD1 matching over 10 bases. The CDR3 covers 16 residues. J lost 3 bases, V lost 4 bases, and 6 bases had no gene match. Germline V gene sequence: CDR1 ENHRY, CDR2 SYGVKD. The CDR3 DNA reads TGTGCCATCAGTGCCCGGGGACAGGGGCGCTACAATGAGCAGTTCTTC. Protein sequence: CAISARGQGRYNEQFF.

This sequence joins TRBV7-2 and TRBJ2-5; TRBD1 matches at 9 bases. Germline CDR1 SGHTA, CDR2 FQGNSA. The trim removed 5 bases at V and 5 bases at J, leaving 12 bases unmatched. The CDR3 covers 16 residues. As DNA, the CDR3 is TGTGCCAGCAGCCCAGGGGTACAGGGGGCGCAGGAGACCCAGTACTTC. This codes for CASSPGVQGAQETQYF.

The chain couples TRBV5-4 to TRBJ1-1; D not resolved. This CDR3 is 14 amino acids long. With 0 bases removed from V and 5 bases from J, the gap between germline ends came to 11 bases. Germline values: CDR1 SGHNT, CDR2 YYREEE (reference sequence). The CDR3 region is CASSLGQRKTEAFF. The CDR3, as DNA: TGTGCCAGCAGCTTGGGTCAGCGAAAAACTGAAGCTTTCTTT.

The rearrangement joins TRBV7-9 to TRBJ1-4; D uncertain. V lost 2 bases, J lost 8 bases, and 9 bases lay in between. CDR3 length: 13 amino acids. Germline V CDR1 and CDR2: SEHNR, FQNEAQ (reference sequence). The CDR3 loop reads CASSLREDEKLFF. The CDR3, as DNA: TGTGCCAGCAGCTTAAGAGAAGACGAAAAACTGTTTTTT.